This TCR beta chain was sequenced for a study of blood T cell repertoires in COVID-19. V lost 3 bases to trimming and J lost 4 bases; unmatched junction nucleotides: 2. Germline-derived CDR1 and CDR2 are GTSNPN and SVGIG (reference sequence). The CDR3 length is 14 residues. Here immunoSEQ multiplex PCR was the method, and the copy in TCRdb shows in-frame clones only, minus some. The table has under 40,000 clones, about nine tenths seen once. This TCR was recovered from a human donor in a cohort sampled during active COVID-19. The chain is built from TRBV30 and TRBJ2-4; TRBD2 matches 11 bases. The specimen sequenced was peripheral blood. The CDR3: CAWRTSGDKNIQYF. In nucleotides, the CDR3 is TGTGCCTGGAGGACTAGCGGGGATAAAAACATTCAGTACTTC.